The source of this TCR beta chain is a study of T cells after yellow fever vaccination. Overall study findings and caveats: A secondary response was less intense yet reached its peak sooner, at day 5 versus 15. The bulk population could contribute abundant contaminating clonotypes to FACS-sorted repertoires.

Each CDR3 protein gets one entry after TCRdb re-called the 5' RACE reads with MiXCR. This table holds a few hundred thousand distinct CDR3 sequences, less than 8.5% found once. A note on this clonotype: Its specificity is not known.

V was clipped by 1 base and J by 4 bases, with 14 bases between them. The germline V gene encodes CDR1 SQVTM and CDR2 ANQGSEA. This CDR3 has 14 residues. The receptor's source is a young man who received the YFV17D yellow fever vaccine. This sample comprised CD4+ T cells sorted from PBMCs, obtained 15 days after the yellow fever booster vaccination. This chain uses TRBV29-1 with TRBJ2-7, with D tentatively TRBD1 or TRBD2 (5 bases each). The CDR3 coding sequence is TGCAGCGTTGAAGTGGGGCCCGGGAATTACGAGCAGTACTTC. Residues: CSVEVGPGNYEQYF.